A single sample gave rise to the 18 T cell receptor beta chains below, sequenced in a study of T cell responses to AZD1222 COVID-19 vaccine. Produced via immunoSEQ multiplex PCR; TCRdb's table is partial and in-frame only. Among about 150,000 clones listed, less than 95% were seen once. The sequencing used peripheral blood, collected on day 0 of AZD1222 vaccination. Receptor source: an adult in good health.

Points on this clone: Other DNA sequences from this sample encode an identical CDR3 as well. The rearrangement uses TRBV28 and TRBJ1-5; 8 positions match TRBD1. The trim removed 4 bases at V and 6 bases at J, leaving 5 bases unmatched. Per germline, CDR1 MDHEN and CDR2 SYDVKM. This CDR3 comprises 14 residues. CDR3 coding DNA: TGTGCCAGCAGTTCCCCACAGGGGGGTCAGCCCCAGCATTTT. Protein product: CASSSPQGGQPQHF.

The genes are TRBV6-5 and TRBJ1-1; 9 bases map to TRBD1. CDR3 size: 15 residues. In germline, CDR1 is MNHEY, CDR2 SVGAGI. With 6 bases clipped from V and 3 bases from J, the junction kept 8 bases outside the gene matches. CDR3 in amino acids: CASRLTGGLDTEAFF. CDR3 nucleotides: TGTGCCAGCAGACTCACAGGGGGCTTGGACACTGAAGCTTTCTTT.

The chain couples TRBV6-5 to TRBJ2-5, with TRBD1 as a possible D gene (5 bases). CDR3 length: 13 amino acids. Germline values: CDR1 MNHEY, CDR2 SVGAGI. The V end lost 7 bases, the J end lost 5 bases, and 14 bases lay between the germline ends. The DNA of the CDR3 is TGTGCCAGCAAAAGATTGGGGCACGAGACCCAGTACTTC. Amino acids: CASKRLGHETQYF.

CDR3 DNA sequence: TGTGCCAGCAGCTTAGTGATAGCGGGAGCGGTAACGGAGACCCAGTACTTC. It codes for CASSLVIAGAVTETQYF. The rearrangement links TRBV7-6 to TRBJ2-5; 9 nucleotides match TRBD2. In germline, CDR1 is SGHVS, CDR2 FNYEAQ. After removal of 1 base from V and 5 bases from J, the junction contained 11 bases not matched to a gene. The CDR3 is 17 amino acids.

V and J are TRBV5-1 and TRBJ2-5; 12 bases align to TRBD1. The CDR3 spans 18 residues. Per germline, CDR1 SGHRS and CDR2 YFSETQ. J was trimmed by 2 bases and V by 4 bases; bases with no gene match: 12. This CDR3 is CASSRSGTGGIRQETQYF. The CDR3, as DNA: TGCGCCAGCAGCCGTTCCGGGACAGGGGGCATTCGACAAGAGACCCAGTACTTC.

The genes are TRBV6-5 and TRBJ1-4, with a weak D call TRBD1 (6 bases). The CDR3 extends over 16 amino acids. Germline V gene sequence: CDR1 MNHEY, CDR2 SVGAGI. The V and J ends lost 2 bases and 6 bases respectively, with 16 bases between them. The CDR3 sequence: CASSYNGGGRYEKLFF. CDR3 coding DNA: TGTGCCAGCAGTTACAACGGTGGGGGGCGATATGAAAAACTGTTTTTT.

The chain carries TRBV2 and TRBJ1-4; unclear D gene. Deletions cut 6 bases from V and 6 bases from J, with 8 bases between. This CDR3 comprises 12 residues. From germline, CDR1 is SNHLY and CDR2 FYNNEI. The CDR3 region is CASRQNDEKLFF. CDR3 DNA sequence: TGTGCCAGCAGGCAGAATGATGAAAAACTGTTTTTT.

The chain carries TRBV6-2 or TRBV6-3 and TRBJ1-4, with 9 positions matching TRBD1. The CDR3 has 15 residues. Germline loops: CDR1 MNHEY, CDR2 SVGEGT. The V segment lost 2 bases and the J segment 4 bases; nucleotides outside the gene matches: 2. The CDR3 is CASSYGTGFNEKLFF. The CDR3 DNA follows: TGTGCCAGCAGTTACGGGACAGGGTTTAATGAAAAACTGTTTTTT.

The chain uses TRBV12-5 and TRBJ2-2; TRBD2 matches at 7 bases. J lost 4 bases, V lost 3 bases, and 11 bases had no gene match. Germline V lookup: CDR1 LGHNT, CDR2 FRNRAP. The CDR3 consists of 17 residues. CDR3 DNA sequence: TGTGCTAGTGGTTTTCGGCCGCTAGCGGCATTCACCGGGGAGCTGTTTTTT. Translating gives CASGFRPLAAFTGELFF.

The J gene is TRBJ1-2, the V gene TRBV24-1; D uncertain. CDR1 KGHDR and CDR2 SFDVKD come from the germline V gene. The CDR3 sequence is 13 residues long. Trimming shortened V by 3 bases and J by 7 bases, and 11 bases separated the two germline ends. This CDR3 reads CATSDAVLSGYTF. CDR3 DNA sequence: TGTGCCACCAGTGATGCAGTGTTGAGTGGCTACACCTTC.

This chain uses TRBV3-1 (or the pseudogene TRBV3-2) with TRBJ2-3, with D tentatively TRBD1 or TRBD2 (6 bases each). Germline CDR1 LGHDT, CDR2 YNNKEL (reference sequence). Trimming took 4 bases from V and 6 from J, leaving 8 bases between them. This CDR3 has 12 residues. The CDR3 DNA reads as TGTGCCAGCAGCCGAGGGGGGGATACGCAGTATTTT. Translating gives CASSRGGDTQYF.

The rearrangement uses TRBV9 and TRBJ2-2; perhaps TRBD2 as D (6 bases). V was shortened by 4 bases and J by 2 bases, with 18 bases between the two germline ends. CDR3 length: 17 amino acids. Germline V gives CDR1 SGDLS, CDR2 YYNGEE. CDR3 sequence (DNA): TGTGCCAGCAGCCTACCGAGGGGCGGGGTAAACACCGGGGAGCTGTTTTTT. It encodes CASSLPRGGVNTGELFF. The whole variable domain, filled in from reference TRBV9 and TRBJ2-2, reads DSGVTQTPKHLITATGQRVTLRCSPRSGDLSVYWYQQSLDQGLQFLIQYYNGEERAKGNILERFSAQQFPDLHSELNLSSLELGDSALYFCASSLPRGGVNTGELFFGEGSRLTVL.

The genes are TRBV7-6 and TRBJ1-1; 11 bases line up with TRBD1. Trimming at V came to 4 bases and at J to 4 bases, leaving 8 bases not matched to a gene. The CDR3 sequence is 16 residues long. CDR1 and CDR2 (germline): SGHVS, FNYEAQ. The DNA of the CDR3 is TGTGCCAGCAGCTCCCCTTTGGGGACAGGGGGCACTGAAGCTTTCTTT. Encoded protein: CASSSPLGTGGTEAFF. Full variable domain (remainder filled in from reference TRBV7-6 and TRBJ1-1): GAGVSQSPRYKVTKRGQDVALRCDPISGHVSLYWYRQALGQGPEFLTYFNYEAQQDKSGLPNDRFSAERPEGSISTLTIQRTEQRDSAMYRCASSSPLGTGGTEAFFGQGTRLTVV.

For the CDR3, the DNA is TGTGCCAGCAGCCCCCCGACAGGGTTTGGAAACACCATATATTTT. As protein: CASSPPTGFGNTIYF. V is TRBV7-9 and J is TRBJ1-3; 7 bases line up with TRBD1. The CDR3 loop spans 15 amino acids. Germline V gives CDR1 SEHNR, CDR2 FQNEAQ (reference sequence). The V gene end was trimmed by 5 bases and the J gene end by 3 bases; junction bases not matched to a gene: 7.

The chain links TRBV28 to TRBJ1-5; the D is unclear. V was clipped by 2 bases and J by 11 bases, with 13 bases between them. The germline V gene has CDR1 MDHEN and CDR2 SYDVKM. The CDR3 is 13 residues long. Here the CDR3 DNA reads TGTGCCAGCAGTTTAAATAAGGCCATGGCCCAGCATTTT. Residues: CASSLNKAMAQHF. Looking up the rest from reference TRBV28 and TRBJ1-5 gives the full variable domain: DVKVTQSSRYLVKRTGEKVFLECVQDMDHENMFWYRQDPGLGLRLIYFSYDVKMKEKGDIPEGYSVSREKKERFSLILESASTNQTSMYLCASSLNKAMAQHFGDGTRLSIL.

The rearrangement links TRBV19 to TRBJ2-3, with 8 bases identical to TRBD2. The CDR3 is made up of 16 amino acids. In germline, CDR1 is LNHDA, CDR2 SQIVND (reference sequence). V lost 3 bases to trimming and J lost 2 bases; unmatched junction nucleotides: 7. The CDR3 loop reads CASSISQRGFTDTQYF. The CDR3 nucleotides are TGTGCCAGTAGTATTTCTCAGCGGGGGTTCACAGATACGCAGTATTTT.

The chain combines TRBV5-4 with TRBJ2-3, with 7 positions matching TRBD2. Losses at the gene ends were 4 bases for V and 2 bases for J; bases not matched to a gene: 10. Germline V gene lookup returns CDR1 SGHNT and CDR2 YYREEE (reference sequence). The CDR3 has 16 residues. CDR3 sequence reads: CASSLSGMLPTDTQYF. In DNA form, the CDR3 reads TGTGCCAGCAGCCTAAGCGGGATGTTACCCACAGATACGCAGTATTTT.

The chain carries TRBV11-2 and TRBJ2-5; tentatively, D is TRBD2 (6 bases). V dropped 6 bases and J dropped 2 bases, with 10 bases sitting between them. Germline V gives CDR1 SGHAT, CDR2 FQNNGV. This CDR3 region has 13 residues. CDR3 region: CASRGEAQETQYF. DNA of the CDR3: TGTGCCAGCAGGGGGGAGGCACAAGAGACCCAGTACTTC. The whole variable domain, remainder taken from reference TRBV11-2 and TRBJ2-5, is EAGVAQSPRYKIIEKRQSVAFWCNPISGHATLYWYQQILGQGPKLLIQFQNNGVVDDSQLPKDRFSAERLKGVDSTLKIQPAKLEDSAVYLCASRGEAQETQYFGPGTRLLVL.